This T cell receptor beta chain was recorded in a study of CD8+CD57+ T cells in acquired aplastic anemia. Study information: Mean DNA quantity obtained from sorted CD4+ and CD8+ cells was about 3.2 ug. The study's findings and limits: Patients and controls were found to share over 25 CD8+ CDR3 sequences.

Whoever was chosen for sequencing had shown CD8+CD57+ cell expansion by flow cytometry. TCR beta VDJ and CDR3 were profiled, and genomic DNA was the template. MiXCR was run by TCRdb on the reads, yielding one entry per CDR3 protein. The sample carries roughly 61,000 distinct CDR3 sequences, roughly 60% recorded once. This clonotype was recorded many times. Its antigen is still unknown. The sequenced sample was sorted CD4+, CD8+, or CD8+CD57+ T cells (not recorded which) from PBMCs. The TCR originated in a human donor with aplastic anemia.

The CDR3 spells CASSPRTGPDYGYTF. CDR3 sequence (DNA): TGTGCCAGCAGCCCCCGGACAGGCCCCGACTATGGCTACACCTTC. The chain carries TRBV7-9 and TRBJ1-2, with 7 bases identical to TRBD1. V lost 5 bases and J lost 3; bases outside the gene matches: 9. This CDR3 has 15 amino acids. Germline V gene sequence: CDR1 SEHNR, CDR2 FQNEAQ (reference sequence).